The clone carrying this T cell receptor (beta chain) was counted only a few times. Its antigen is still unknown. CD45RO/CCR7/CD25/CD127/CD95/CD27 sorting isolated CD4+ naive, central memory, regulatory and stem cell-like memory cells. The authors reverse transcribed all of the isolated RNA, so sequencing captured expressed TCRB transcripts. Sequencing was performed with immunoSEQ multiplex PCR; in TCRdb, only in-frame clones are kept and a portion is missing. The top ten hold 0.093% of the sample, which has about 620,000 clones, 15% seen once. This record belongs to a study of beta chain features in type 1 diabetes. Notes on the study in general: When cDNA is sequenced, cells with high TCR expression could be over-represented.

This sequence was found in a man between 18 and 29 years old in good health. Material: naive CD4+ T cells from blood.

CDR3 sequence (DNA): TGCAGCGTAGTGACGGCCTCCTACGAGCAGTACTTC. Amino acids: CSVVTASYEQYF. The V call is TRBV29-1, the J call TRBJ2-7; D is unclear. V was pared by 6 bases and J by 0 bases, with 9 bases between. The CDR3 sequence is 12 residues long. Germline V CDR1 and CDR2: SQVTM, ANQGSEA.